These T cell receptor beta chains were read from a single sample in a study of Ad26.COV2.S vaccination and SARS-CoV-2 variants. Profiling relied on immunoSEQ multiplex PCR, and the TCRdb table lists in-frame clones only, not all of them. The sample contains around 320,000 clones, about nine tenths of which appear only once. Specimen: peripheral blood, collected in a trial of Ad26.COV2.S vaccine versus placebo. These receptors were taken from a person between 18 and 60 years old who received the Ad26.COV2.S COVID-19 vaccine or a placebo. The CDR3 runs from the conserved cysteine through the conserved F or W. A D gene is named only where the DNA matches it firmly. The size of a clone is reported for some rows only, either as once, few or many, or as a class for expanded clones.

>TRBV4-1|TRBJ1-6|TRBD1|NA
CASSQDQGQSSYNSPLHF
>TRBV11-2|TRBJ2-3|TRBD2|once
CASEAPGGVTSTDTQYF
>TRBV5-6|TRBJ2-7|NA|NA
CASSSYPLSSYEQYF
>TRBV30|TRBJ1-1|NA|NA
CAWSQGWTEAFF
>TRBV6-6|TRBJ1-1|NA|NA
CASSSLKERTEAFF
>TRBV6-5|TRBJ1-1|NA|NA
CASSPATGEVAEAFF
>TRBV9|TRBJ2-7|NA|few
CASSVGQGEQYF
>TRBV5-1|TRBJ2-7|TRBD1|NA
CASSERQGLNHEQYF
>TRBV29-1|TRBJ2-1|NA|NA
CSGGPGSDEQFF
>TRBV6-2/TRBV6-3|TRBJ1-5|NA|once
CASSVAGLGGAPHF
>TRBV13|TRBJ2-5|TRBD2|once
CASSWGGGGGTETQYF
>TRBV7-8|TRBJ2-7|NA|NA
CASSLGVQGEVSYEQYF
>TRBV6-2/TRBV6-3|TRBJ1-2|NA|NA
CASSKTRDTYGYTF
>TRBV10-3|TRBJ1-1|NA|NA
CATGVDTEAFF
>TRBV6-5|TRBJ1-5|NA|NA
CASRSVSTSNQPQHF
>TRBV19|TRBJ1-4|TRBD1|NA
CASNADRGREKLFF
>TRBV23-1|TRBJ2-6|NA|NA
CASSQKGGQTEGANVLTF
>TRBV7-9|TRBJ1-2|NA|NA
CASRRELGGRDLVDYGYTF
>TRBV7-9|TRBJ2-5|NA|NA
CASSPERSQYF
>TRBV29-1|TRBJ1-4|NA|NA
CSVWVTNEKLFF
>TRBV15|TRBJ2-7|TRBD1|NA
CATSGTGGEIPSYEQYF
>TRBV6-5|TRBJ2-5|TRBD1|NA
CASSRTGDETQYF
>TRBV6-2/TRBV6-3|TRBJ1-6|TRBD1|NA
CASCLGTEYNSPLHF
>TRBV7-6|TRBJ2-2|TRBD1|NA
CASSPGAYRQGNGELFF
>TRBV12-3/TRBV12-4|TRBJ1-1|TRBD1|NA
CASRQGAGTEAFF
>TRBV7-8|TRBJ2-1|NA|NA
CASSLDGHYNEQFF
>TRBV7-6|TRBJ2-2|TRBD1|NA
CASSPDRENTGELFF
>TRBV6-5|TRBJ2-2|TRBD2|few
CASTPGLVPGELFF
>TRBV5-8|TRBJ2-1|TRBD2|NA
CASSLAGLAYNEQFF
>TRBV27|TRBJ1-6|TRBD1|NA
CASSFFGTGKSPLHF
>TRBV25-1|TRBJ2-1|NA|once
CASSELYNEQFF
>TRBV5-8|TRBJ2-7|TRBD2|NA
CASSLRGGRGGEQYF
>TRBV23-1|TRBJ1-5|NA|NA
CASSQFPGRLNQPQHF
>TRBV12-3/TRBV12-4|TRBJ2-1|NA|NA
CASSLRQVDEQFF
>TRBV27|TRBJ1-4|TRBD1|NA
CASRTRGGWDFNEKLFF
>TRBV5-1|TRBJ2-7|NA|NA
CASSLDAYSSYEQYF
>TRBV7-2|TRBJ2-7|NA|NA
CASSFGQSSYEQYF
>TRBV9|TRBJ1-2|NA|NA
CASSVNPNYGYTF
>TRBV7-2|TRBJ1-4|TRBD1|NA
CASSSGQGGGEKLFF
>TRBV5-5|TRBJ2-2|NA|NA
CASSLEQGQNTGELFF
>TRBV18|TRBJ2-1|TRBD1|NA
CASSPLQGSSYNEQFF
>TRBV6-2/TRBV6-3|TRBJ1-1|TRBD1|once
CASSYGGTARIMNTEAFF
>TRBV5-4|TRBJ2-1|TRBD2|once
CASSPPGYTGTSGVNEQFF
>TRBV7-8|TRBJ2-7|NA|NA
CASSLRARQLQGSYEQYF
>TRBV4-1|TRBJ1-4|NA|NA
CASSQPGGEANEKLFF